The 5 T cell receptor beta chains below all came from one sample that was sequenced in a study of shared clonotypes between healthy human individuals (dated by TCRdb to the early 2020s). The library was generated by the immunoSEQ multiplex PCR assay. The table was pulled from immuneACCESS by TCRdb, which kept in-frame rearrangements only. Such tables lose some clones; where checked, under half of the loss comes from unresolved V genes, and the rest has no known cause. This sample comprises about 1.4 million clones, approximately 96% of them detected only once. The ten largest account for roughly 1.2% of the sample. The material sequenced was naive CD4+ T cells sorted from blood. Per the publication, the cell subset or site label means: CD45RA+ positively selected. These receptors came from a man aged 30 to 39 in good health.

With respect to this clone: This sample also contains other DNA sequences that code for the same CDR3. V gene TRBV18 combines with J gene TRBJ2-3; no firm D call. The CDR3 has 13 amino acids. V dropped 2 bases and J dropped 2 bases, with 5 bases sitting between them. Germline V gene data show CDR1 as KGHSH and CDR2 as LQKENI. CDR3: CASSPGATDTQYF. For the CDR3, the DNA is TGTGCCAGCTCACCAGGCGCCACAGATACGCAGTATTTT.

This clone has only a few counts. The V gene is TRBV7-9, the J gene TRBJ2-7; D remains unclear. The CDR3 has 14 amino acids. Germline CDR1 SEHNR, CDR2 FQNEAQ (reference sequence). The ends were cut back, 4 bases at V and 3 bases at J, with 13 bases in the middle. The CDR3: CASSSGLAYYEQYF. Here the CDR3 DNA reads TGTGCCAGCAGCTCGGGCTTGGCCTACTACGAGCAGTACTTC. Drawing the rest from reference TRBV7-9 and TRBJ2-7, the complete variable domain is DTGVSQNPRHKITKRGQNVTFRCDPISEHNRLYWYRQTLGQGPEFLTYFQNEAQLEKSRLLSDRFSAERPKGSFSTLEIQRTEQGDSAMYLCASSSGLAYYEQYFGPGTRLTVT.

This chain uses TRBV11-2 with TRBJ2-1, with TRBD2 identical over 13 bases. The germline gives CDR1 SGHAT, CDR2 FQNNGV. The junction had 7 bases not matched to a gene; V was cut back by 8 bases and J by 9 bases. This CDR3 has 14 amino acids. The CDR3 reads CASGGLAGVGEQFF. Here the CDR3 DNA reads TGTGCCAGCGGCGGACTAGCGGGAGTTGGTGAGCAGTTCTTC.

This sequence joins TRBV6-1 and TRBJ2-7; a possible D gene is TRBD2 (5 bases). CDR3 length: 14 amino acids. V dropped 9 bases and J dropped 4 bases, with 19 bases sitting between them. Looked up from germline, CDR1 is MNHNS and CDR2 is SASEGT. The CDR3 protein is CASRRASMGYEQYF. CDR3 in DNA: TGTGCCAGTCGCCGGGCTAGCATGGGATACGAGCAGTACTTC.

The V gene is TRBV9, the J gene TRBJ2-5; D remains ambiguous. Germline values: CDR1 SGDLS, CDR2 YYNGEE. The CDR3 contains 15 residues. Trimming removed 4 bases at V and 0 bases at J, with 13 bases between. CDR3 sequence: CASSRAGVYQETQYF. CDR3 nucleotides: TGTGCCAGCAGCCGAGCTGGGGTGTACCAAGAGACCCAGTACTTC.